These T cell receptor beta chains were read from a single sample in a study of response to subunit inactivated influenza vaccine. Via MiXCR, TCRdb re-called the RT-PCR reads, giving one row per CDR3 protein. The sample has just over 300,000 distinct CDR3 sequences, 22% seen once. The source was PBMCs from blood, collected roughly 20 months after vaccination. The receptor source for this set is a man in his fifties or sixties who received an inactivated influenza vaccine. The CDR3 runs from the conserved cysteine through the conserved F or W. The D gene is left open where the match is weak. Only some rows state a clone size, as once, few, many or a class for expanded clones.

D	size	V	J	DNA	CDR3
-	-	TRBV28	TRBJ1-6	TGTGCCAGCAGTTTTCGGTGGTCCTACTATAATTCACCCCTCCACTTT	CASSFRWSYYNSPLHF
-	-	TRBV12-3/TRBV12-4	TRBJ1-5	TGTGCCAGCAACCAAGGGACCCCAACTCAGCCCCAGCATTTT	CASNQGTPTQPQHF
-	-	TRBV10-3	TRBJ2-7	TGTGCCATCAGGAGGGTGGGAGATCAGGGTTCCTACGAGCAGCACTTC	CAIRRVGDQGSYEQHF
TRBD1	few	TRBV12-3/TRBV12-4	TRBJ1-2	TGTGCCAGCAGTCCGACAGGGGTCGGGTATGGCTACACCTTC	CASSPTGVGYGYTF
TRBD1	once	TRBV9	TRBJ2-3	TGTGCCAGCAGCGCCAACCCGGACAGGGCGATGTCCACAGATACGCAGTATTTT	CASSANPDRAMSTDTQYF
TRBD2	few	TRBV5-1	TRBJ2-1	TGCGCCAGCGGGACTAGCGGGCGGAAGCCCAATGAGCAGTTCTTC	CASGTSGRKPNEQFF
-	-	TRBV12-3/TRBV12-4	TRBJ1-1	TGTGCCAGCAGTCCACGGAGTACTATGAACACTGAAGCTTTCTTT	CASSPRSTMNTEAFF
TRBD1	few	TRBV9	TRBJ1-1	TGTGCCAGCAGCGTAGGGGGGGCCCGGCGGGGGACAGGGGACGGCACTGAAGCTTTCTTT	CASSVGGARRGTGDGTEAFF
-	many	TRBV28	TRBJ1-1	TGTGCCAGCAGCTACGGACCCACTGAAGCTTTCTTT	CASSYGPTEAFF
-	many	TRBV6-1	TRBJ1-3	TGTGCCAGCAGCCACCGGGACACCTCTGGAAACACCATATATTTT	CASSHRDTSGNTIYF
TRBD1	-	TRBV19	TRBJ1-2	TGTGCCAGTAGCCCGGACAGGTGGACTCAAGGCTACACCTTC	CASSPDRWTQGYTF
-	few	TRBV12-3/TRBV12-4	TRBJ2-5	TGTGCCAGCAGCTCGGGGCTAACCCAGTACTTC	CASSSGLTQYF
TRBD1	-	TRBV28	TRBJ1-5	TGTGCCAGCAGTCCCGAGGGGGCGATACAGCCCCAGCATTTT	CASSPEGAIQPQHF
-	-	TRBV5-1	TRBJ2-3	TGCGCCAGCAGCAATGGGGGAGTTGGAACAGATACGCAGTATTTT	CASSNGGVGTDTQYF
-	few	TRBV7-9	TRBJ1-2	TGTGCCAGCAGCTCCTCAAGCGGACAGTCTGGCTACACCTTC	CASSSSSGQSGYTF
-	-	TRBV5-1	TRBJ2-3	TGCGCCAGCAGTTACGAGCGACCTGGAGATACGCAGTATTTT	CASSYERPGDTQYF
-	-	TRBV25-1	TRBJ1-6	TGTGCCAGCAGTGAATATAGGGGGATTAATAGGTCACCCCTCCACTTT	CASSEYRGINRSPLHF
-	-	TRBV29-1	TRBJ2-7	TGCAGCGTTGTGAGTTCCTGGTCCTACGAGCAGTACTTC	CSVVSSWSYEQYF
-	-	TRBV19	TRBJ2-2	TGTGCCAGTAGGGGAGTTACCACCGGGGAGCTGTTTTTT	CASRGVTTGELFF
TRBD1	-	TRBV11-2	TRBJ1-2	TGTGCCAGCAGCGTAGCCGGGACAGGGGGCTCTCGTGGCTACACCTTC	CASSVAGTGGSRGYTF
-	-	TRBV20-1	TRBJ1-5	TGCAGTGCTAGAGAACCCAATCAGCCCCAGCATTTT	CSAREPNQPQHF
TRBD1	few	TRBV4-3	TRBJ1-2	TGCGCCAGCAGCCAACCTATGACAGGGCGTGTGGATGGCTACACCTTC	CASSQPMTGRVDGYTF
TRBD1	many	TRBV4-3	TRBJ1-1	TGCGCCAGCAGCCAGGGGACAGGGTCGAACACTGAAGCTTTCTTT	CASSQGTGSNTEAFF
-	-	TRBV5-1	TRBJ1-1	TGCGCCAGCAGCTTGGCTCAACAGTTTGAAGCTTTCTTT	CASSLAQQFEAFF
-	-	TRBV3-1	TRBJ2-5	TGTGCCAGCAGCAAGACCCTGAGGGGGACCCAGTACTTC	CASSKTLRGTQYF
TRBD1	-	TRBV20-1	TRBJ1-5	TGCAGTGCTAGTCGGGGTGACAGGGGGTATTTAGGCAATCAGCCCCAGCATTTT	CSASRGDRGYLGNQPQHF
-	few	TRBV5-1	TRBJ1-3	TGCGCCAGCAGCTTGACCGGAGAAGCCTCTGGAAACACCATATATTTT	CASSLTGEASGNTIYF
TRBD1	few	TRBV3-1	TRBJ1-2	TGTGCCAGCGCGACAGGGTCCAACTATGGCTACACCTTC	CASATGSNYGYTF
-	-	TRBV7-2	TRBJ2-1	TGTGCCAGCAGCTTAGCGTTTAGCGGCGCCTACAATGAGCAGTTCTTC	CASSLAFSGAYNEQFF
-	-	TRBV15	TRBJ1-4	TGTGCCACCAGCAGACAGGGGCGGGGGGAAAAACTGTTTTTT	CATSRQGRGEKLFF
-	-	TRBV29-1	TRBJ2-5	TGCAGCGTAGATCAAGAGACCCAGTACTTC	CSVDQETQYF
-	few	TRBV18	TRBJ1-3	TGTGCCAGCTCACCACCGTTAACAGGCTCTGGAAACACCATATATTTT	CASSPPLTGSGNTIYF
-	-	TRBV6-5	TRBJ1-5	TGTGCCAGCAGTTACTCAGGCAGGGGTCCCTTTAGCAATCAGCCCCAGCATTTT	CASSYSGRGPFSNQPQHF
TRBD2	few	TRBV20-1	TRBJ2-5	TGCAGTGCTACACGGACTAGCGGGAACAAAGAGACCCAGTACTTC	CSATRTSGNKETQYF
-	-	TRBV28	TRBJ1-3	TGTGCCAGCAGCAGGTCTGGGGGGGCTCCGGGAAACACCATATATTTT	CASSRSGGAPGNTIYF
-	-	TRBV7-9	TRBJ1-3	TGTGCCAGCAGCCCCGGTCCTCCGCGCGGGGTAGGAAACACCATATATTTT	CASSPGPPRGVGNTIYF